These T cell receptor beta chains were read from a single sample in a study of OX40 agonist ivuxolimab in advanced cancers. Sequencing used immunoSEQ multiplex PCR; TCRdb keeps in-frame clones, though not all of them. In the table there are some 60,000 clones, more than 80% of which are singletons. Material: CD4+ or CD8+ T cells sorted from blood, obtained in a trial of the OX40 agonist ivuxolimab. The receptors here all came from an adult with an advanced solid tumor such as melanoma, head and neck, liver or kidney cancer. Both conserved end residues are part of each CDR3. D genes are given only for firm matches. For some rows the clone size is stated as once, few or many, or as a class when expanded; others skip it.

J gene: TRBJ1-5
D gene: .
V gene: TRBV10-3
CDR3 length: 12
clone size: few
CDR3 DNA: TGTGCCACCGGACAGCTAAATCAGCCCCAGCATTTT
CDR3 protein: CATGQLNQPQHF

J gene: TRBJ2-5
D gene: .
V gene: TRBV2
CDR3 length: 13
clone size: once
CDR3 DNA: TGTGCCAGCAGTGGGGACAAGCAAGAGACCCAGTACTTC
CDR3 protein: CASSGDKQETQYF

J gene: TRBJ2-7
D gene: .
V gene: TRBV5-1
CDR3 length: 15
clone size: .
CDR3 DNA: TGCGCCAGCGGTAACGGCGGGACAACACCCTACGAGCAGTGCTTC
CDR3 protein: CASGNGGTTPYEQCF

J gene: TRBJ2-1
D gene: .
V gene: TRBV5-1
CDR3 length: 11
clone size: .
CDR3 DNA: TGCGCCAGCAGCGCATACAATGAGCAGTTCTTC
CDR3 protein: CASSAYNEQFF

J gene: TRBJ2-7
D gene: .
V gene: TRBV5-1
CDR3 length: 16
clone size: .
CDR3 DNA: TGCGCCAGCAGCTTGGTGGAGGGAACTCCCTCCTACGAGCAGTACTTC
CDR3 protein: CASSLVEGTPSYEQYF

J gene: TRBJ2-7
D gene: TRBD1
V gene: TRBV5-1
CDR3 length: 14
clone size: .
CDR3 DNA: TGCGCCAGCAGCTTTACAGGGGCAACCTACGAGCAGTACTTC
CDR3 protein: CASSFTGATYEQYF

J gene: TRBJ1-1
D gene: .
V gene: TRBV30
CDR3 length: 11
clone size: .
CDR3 DNA: TGTGCCTGGAGTGTTGGATCTGAAGCTTTCTTT
CDR3 protein: CAWSVGSEAFF

J gene: TRBJ2-7
D gene: .
V gene: TRBV7-2
CDR3 length: 13
clone size: .
CDR3 DNA: TGTGCCAGCAGCCCCCGAGTGAAGTACGAGCAGTACTTC
CDR3 protein: CASSPRVKYEQYF

J gene: TRBJ2-3
D gene: .
V gene: TRBV4-3
CDR3 length: 15
clone size: .
CDR3 DNA: TGCGCCAGCAGCCCGGATTTGGAGATCACAGATACGCAGTATTTT
CDR3 protein: CASSPDLEITDTQYF

J gene: TRBJ2-7
D gene: TRBD2
V gene: TRBV18
CDR3 length: 16
clone size: .
CDR3 DNA: TGTGCCAGCTCACCACAGACTAGCGGGAGCGTATACGAGCAGTACTTC
CDR3 protein: CASSPQTSGSVYEQYF

J gene: TRBJ2-3
D gene: .
V gene: TRBV13
CDR3 length: 17
clone size: .
CDR3 DNA: TGTGCCAGCAGCTTAGGCTTTACAGGGAATGGACCAGATACGCAGTATTTT
CDR3 protein: CASSLGFTGNGPDTQYF

J gene: TRBJ2-1
D gene: TRBD2
V gene: TRBV6-1
CDR3 length: 18
clone size: .
CDR3 DNA: TGTGCCAGCAGTAAAGGACCCCTTCTAGCGGGCCGAAACAATGAGCAGTTCTTC
CDR3 protein: CASSKGPLLAGRNNEQFF

J gene: TRBJ2-1
D gene: TRBD2
V gene: TRBV9
CDR3 length: 16
clone size: .
CDR3 DNA: TGTGCCAGCAGCGTAGAGTCTAGCGGGAGTTACAATGAGCAGTTCTTC
CDR3 protein: CASSVESSGSYNEQFF

J gene: TRBJ1-1
D gene: .
V gene: TRBV18
CDR3 length: 13
clone size: few
CDR3 DNA: TGTGCCAGCTCACCACAACAAAACAGGGTAGCTTTCTTT
CDR3 protein: CASSPQQNRVAFF

J gene: TRBJ2-1
D gene: TRBD1
V gene: TRBV7-9
CDR3 length: 15
clone size: .
CDR3 DNA: TGTGCCAGCAGCTTGGGGACAGGGGGATTCAATGAGCAGTTCTTC
CDR3 protein: CASSLGTGGFNEQFF

J gene: TRBJ1-5
D gene: .
V gene: TRBV9
CDR3 length: 14
clone size: .
CDR3 DNA: TGTGCCAGCAGCGACACAGGAACTTATCAGCCCCAGCATTTT
CDR3 protein: CASSDTGTYQPQHF

J gene: TRBJ1-2
D gene: TRBD1
V gene: TRBV28
CDR3 length: 13
clone size: .
CDR3 DNA: TGTGCCAGCAGACTGGACAGGGGACATGGCTACACCTTC
CDR3 protein: CASRLDRGHGYTF

J gene: TRBJ2-5
D gene: TRBD2
V gene: TRBV18
CDR3 length: 16
clone size: once
CDR3 DNA: TGTGCCAGCTCACGATCCGGGACTAGCGTGGTGGAGACCCAGTACTTC
CDR3 protein: CASSRSGTSVVETQYF

J gene: TRBJ1-5
D gene: TRBD1
V gene: TRBV23-1
CDR3 length: 16
clone size: .
CDR3 DNA: TGCGCCAGCAGTCAATACCAGGGGGTTATGGATCAGCCCCAGCATTTT
CDR3 protein: CASSQYQGVMDQPQHF

J gene: TRBJ2-7
D gene: TRBD1
V gene: TRBV5-5
CDR3 length: 14
clone size: .
CDR3 DNA: TGTGCCAGCACCTTTGGGACAGGAACCTACGAGCAGTACTTC
CDR3 protein: CASTFGTGTYEQYF

J gene: TRBJ1-1
D gene: .
V gene: TRBV27
CDR3 length: 14
clone size: medium-sized
CDR3 DNA: TGTGCCAGCAGTTTATGGGGAAGTGTTACTGAAGCTTTCTTT
CDR3 protein: CASSLWGSVTEAFF

J gene: TRBJ1-1
D gene: .
V gene: TRBV12-5
CDR3 length: 12
clone size: .
CDR3 DNA: TGTGCTAGTGGTTTGGGCACAGGGGAAGCTTTCTTT
CDR3 protein: CASGLGTGEAFF

J gene: TRBJ2-3
D gene: .
V gene: TRBV9
CDR3 length: 15
clone size: .
CDR3 DNA: TGTGCCAGCAGTTTCACCGGGACCCGGGGGGATACGCAGTATTTT
CDR3 protein: CASSFTGTRGDTQYF

J gene: TRBJ1-1
D gene: .
V gene: TRBV6-5
CDR3 length: 14
clone size: .
CDR3 DNA: TGTGCCAGCAGTTACGACACCCTAGGGACTGAAGCTTTCTTT
CDR3 protein: CASSYDTLGTEAFF

J gene: TRBJ2-1
D gene: .
V gene: TRBV2
CDR3 length: 12
clone size: .
CDR3 DNA: TGTGCCAGCAGTGTCTCCTACAATGAGCAGTTCTTC
CDR3 protein: CASSVSYNEQFF

J gene: TRBJ1-3
D gene: .
V gene: TRBV10-3
CDR3 length: 15
clone size: .
CDR3 DNA: TGTGCCATCAGTGAGTCGAACCGGCTTGGAAACACCATATATTTT
CDR3 protein: CAISESNRLGNTIYF

J gene: TRBJ2-7
D gene: TRBD2
V gene: TRBV7-2
CDR3 length: 17
clone size: .
CDR3 DNA: TGTGCCAGCAGCAGAAGGACTAGCGGGAGCCTCTCCTACGAGCAGTACTTC
CDR3 protein: CASSRRTSGSLSYEQYF

J gene: TRBJ2-1
D gene: .
V gene: TRBV2
CDR3 length: 12
clone size: .
CDR3 DNA: TGTGCCAGCACCTTCGGGGTTGGTGAGCAGTTCTTC
CDR3 protein: CASTFGVGEQFF

J gene: TRBJ2-4
D gene: .
V gene: TRBV11-2
CDR3 length: 14
clone size: .
CDR3 DNA: TGTGCCAGCAGCTTAGTACGGGGCCTAAACATTCAGTACTTC
CDR3 protein: CASSLVRGLNIQYF

J gene: TRBJ2-1
D gene: TRBD2
V gene: TRBV18
CDR3 length: 16
clone size: .
CDR3 DNA: TGTGCCAGCTCACCACGGACTAGCGGGAGGGGGAATGAGCAGTTCTTC
CDR3 protein: CASSPRTSGRGNEQFF

J gene: TRBJ2-1
D gene: TRBD2
V gene: TRBV7-9
CDR3 length: 16
clone size: .
CDR3 DNA: TGTGCCAGCAGCTTAGATCCAGCGGGAATTCACAATGAGCAGTTCTTC
CDR3 protein: CASSLDPAGIHNEQFF

J gene: TRBJ2-5
D gene: .
V gene: TRBV11-3
CDR3 length: 14
clone size: .
CDR3 DNA: TGTGCCAGCAGCTTCCTGCGGATAGGGGAGACCCAGTACTTC
CDR3 protein: CASSFLRIGETQYF

J gene: TRBJ1-3
D gene: TRBD1
V gene: TRBV10-3
CDR3 length: 15
clone size: .
CDR3 DNA: TGTGCCATCAGTGAGACAGGGGGCGGTGGAAACACCATATATTTT
CDR3 protein: CAISETGGGGNTIYF

J gene: TRBJ2-7
D gene: .
V gene: TRBV11-2
CDR3 length: 13
clone size: once
CDR3 DNA: TGTGCCAGCAGCTTTGGGGGGCAGGGCGAGCAGTACTTC
CDR3 protein: CASSFGGQGEQYF

J gene: TRBJ2-2
D gene: .
V gene: TRBV7-9
CDR3 length: 13
clone size: .
CDR3 DNA: TGTGCCAGCAGCGCACGTGGCCCCGGGGAGCTGTTTTTT
CDR3 protein: CASSARGPGELFF

J gene: TRBJ2-1
D gene: .
V gene: TRBV5-6
CDR3 length: 16
clone size: .
CDR3 DNA: TGTGCCAGCAGCTCCCTAACGACCACGAAAGACAATGAGCAGTTCTTC
CDR3 protein: CASSSLTTTKDNEQFF

J gene: TRBJ1-1
D gene: .
V gene: TRBV18
CDR3 length: 13
clone size: few
CDR3 DNA: TGTGCCAGCTCGCAGGGGTACGGGGAGGAAGCTTTCTTT
CDR3 protein: CASSQGYGEEAFF

J gene: TRBJ1-2
D gene: .
V gene: TRBV6-1
CDR3 length: 11
clone size: .
CDR3 DNA: TGTGCCAGCAGTGTCGACAGGGGCTACACCTTC
CDR3 protein: CASSVDRGYTF

J gene: TRBJ2-1
D gene: .
V gene: TRBV19
CDR3 length: 13
clone size: .
CDR3 DNA: TGTGCCAGTAGTTTCAGGGGTTACAATGAGCAGTTCTTC
CDR3 protein: CASSFRGYNEQFF

J gene: TRBJ2-3
D gene: TRBD1
V gene: TRBV5-1
CDR3 length: 16
clone size: .
CDR3 DNA: TGCGCCAGCAGCTTGGGGGACAGGGTGGGCACAGATACGCAGTATTTT
CDR3 protein: CASSLGDRVGTDTQYF

J gene: TRBJ2-3
D gene: TRBD2
V gene: TRBV18
CDR3 length: 13
clone size: .
CDR3 DNA: TGTGCCAGCCTGACTAGCGAATCAGATACGCAGTATTTT
CDR3 protein: CASLTSESDTQYF

J gene: TRBJ2-3
D gene: TRBD2
V gene: TRBV7-3
CDR3 length: 16
clone size: .
CDR3 DNA: TGTGCCAGCAGCGACGGACTAGCGGGAGCCACAGATACGCAGTATTTT
CDR3 protein: CASSDGLAGATDTQYF

J gene: TRBJ2-3
D gene: .
V gene: TRBV23-1
CDR3 length: 15
clone size: .
CDR3 DNA: TGCGCCAGCAATTCCCCGGGAACTAGCACAGATACGCAGTATTTT
CDR3 protein: CASNSPGTSTDTQYF

J gene: TRBJ2-3
D gene: TRBD2
V gene: TRBV5-4
CDR3 length: 17
clone size: once
CDR3 DNA: TGTGCCAGCAGCTTGGGTGGTAGCGGGAGTAGCACAGATACGCAGTATTTT
CDR3 protein: CASSLGGSGSSTDTQYF

J gene: TRBJ2-1
D gene: .
V gene: TRBV7-8
CDR3 length: 13
clone size: .
CDR3 DNA: TGTGCCAGCAGCTTCAGGGTCTACAATGAGCAGTTCTTC
CDR3 protein: CASSFRVYNEQFF

J gene: TRBJ2-1
D gene: .
V gene: TRBV4-2
CDR3 length: 16
clone size: .
CDR3 DNA: TGTGCCAGCAGCGACCGAGGGGAGAGCTCCTACAATGAGCAGTTCTTC
CDR3 protein: CASSDRGESSYNEQFF

J gene: TRBJ2-2
D gene: TRBD2
V gene: TRBV7-6
CDR3 length: 16
clone size: .
CDR3 DNA: TGTGCCAGCAGCTTAACGACTAGCGGGAGCTCCGGGGAGCTGTTTTTT
CDR3 protein: CASSLTTSGSSGELFF

J gene: TRBJ2-5
D gene: TRBD2
V gene: TRBV18
CDR3 length: 14
clone size: once
CDR3 DNA: TGTGCCAGCTCGCAAAACCGGGGGGAAGAGACCCAGTACTTC
CDR3 protein: CASSQNRGEETQYF

J gene: TRBJ1-2
D gene: .
V gene: TRBV7-2
CDR3 length: 12
clone size: .
CDR3 DNA: TGTGCCAGCAGTTATACAGGGATTGGCTACACCTTC
CDR3 protein: CASSYTGIGYTF

J gene: TRBJ2-2
D gene: .
V gene: TRBV7-3
CDR3 length: 16
clone size: .
CDR3 DNA: TGTGCCAGCAGCTTCCAAGCGGGTACGAACACCGGGGAGCTGTTTTTT
CDR3 protein: CASSFQAGTNTGELFF

J gene: TRBJ2-1
D gene: TRBD1
V gene: TRBV10-1
CDR3 length: 14
clone size: few
CDR3 DNA: TGCGCCAGCAGCTCGACAGGGACCTACAATGAGCAGTTCTTC
CDR3 protein: CASSSTGTYNEQFF

J gene: TRBJ2-3
D gene: .
V gene: TRBV6-4
CDR3 length: 13
clone size: .
CDR3 DNA: TGTGCCAGCAGAGGACCTAGCACAGATACGCAGTATTTT
CDR3 protein: CASRGPSTDTQYF

J gene: TRBJ1-1
D gene: .
V gene: TRBV7-6
CDR3 length: 13
clone size: few
CDR3 DNA: TGTGCCAGCAGCTTACGAGGCGGAAATGAAGCTTTCTTT
CDR3 protein: CASSLRGGNEAFF

J gene: TRBJ1-2
D gene: .
V gene: TRBV2
CDR3 length: 13
clone size: .
CDR3 DNA: TGTGCCAGCAGTGAAGGGGCAGACTATGGCTACACCTTC
CDR3 protein: CASSEGADYGYTF